These T cell receptor beta chains were read from a single sample in a study of Graves' ophthalmopathy and Graves' hyperthyroidism. MiXCR, applied by TCRdb to the multiplex PCR reads, yields one record per CDR3 protein. The repertoire holds approximately 640,000 distinct CDR3 sequences, roughly 39% seen once, with over 2.5% in the top ten. The sample was peripheral blood. The receptor set was obtained from an adult man with Graves' ophthalmopathy. CDR3s include the opening cysteine and the closing phenylalanine or tryptophan. The D gene is left open where the match is weak. Rows may omit the clone size; those that give it use once, few, many or a size class.

v_call	j_call	d_call	clone_size	cdr3_aa	cdr3_nt
TRBV7-3	TRBJ1-1	TRBD1	many	CASSLQPTGSNTEAFF	TGTGCCAGCAGCCTCCAACCGACAGGGTCGAACACTGAAGCTTTCTTT
TRBV4-2	TRBJ2-3	TRBD2	.	CASSQTSGSEDTQYF	TGTGCCAGCAGCCAGACTAGCGGGAGTGAGGATACGCAGTATTTT
TRBV4-1	TRBJ2-7	.	few	CASSQGESRDEQYF	TGCGCCAGCAGCCAAGGAGAGTCCCGGGACGAGCAGTACTTC
TRBV19	TRBJ1-1	TRBD1	.	CASRGGSVASRLVAEAFF	TGTGCCAGTAGAGGGGGCAGCGTTGCCTCCAGGTTGGTGGCTGAAGCTTTCTTT
TRBV7-9	TRBJ2-7	.	.	CASSSRDGGYEQYF	TGTGCCAGCAGCTCCCGGGACGGTGGCTACGAGCAGTACTTC
TRBV12-3/TRBV12-4	TRBJ1-1	.	many	CASSFNFGAEAFF	TGTGCCAGCAGTTTTAACTTCGGGGCTGAAGCTTTCTTT
TRBV7-9	TRBJ1-3	TRBD1	.	CASSSRQGARAGNTIYF	TGTGCCAGCAGCTCGCGACAGGGGGCGCGGGCTGGAAACACCATATATTTT
TRBV2	TRBJ1-1	TRBD1	many	CATRQGSTEAFF	TGTGCCACTAGACAGGGTAGCACTGAAGCTTTCTTT
TRBV7-2	TRBJ1-2	.	many	CASSPGTSFSYGYTF	TGTGCCAGCAGCCCGGGGACGAGCTTTAGCTATGGCTACACCTTC
TRBV11-2	TRBJ1-1	.	many	CASSSTDGATEAFF	TGTGCCAGCAGCTCGACGGACGGGGCCACTGAAGCTTTCTTT
TRBV19	TRBJ1-2	.	few	CASSIGHQLNYGYTF	TGTGCCAGTAGTATAGGGCACCAACTTAACTATGGCTACACCTTC
TRBV19	TRBJ2-7	.	.	CASSIGTQPYEQYF	TGTGCCAGTAGTATAGGGACACAGCCCTACGAGCAGTACTTC
TRBV7-2	TRBJ1-5	.	.	CASSQDFQGLGSQPQHF	TGTGCCAGCAGCCAAGATTTTCAGGGACTAGGGAGTCAGCCCCAGCATTTT
TRBV7-2	TRBJ1-4	TRBD1	.	CASSLGQRVNEKLFF	TGTGCCAGCAGCTTGGGACAGAGGGTTAATGAAAAACTGTTTTTT
TRBV12-3/TRBV12-4	TRBJ1-5	TRBD1	many	CASRFDRGSQPQHF	TGTGCCAGCAGATTCGACAGGGGGAGTCAGCCCCAGCATTTT
TRBV27	TRBJ2-2	.	.	CASCTSPTGELFF	TGTGCCAGCTGCACTAGCCCCACCGGGGAGCTGTTTTTT
TRBV7-8	TRBJ2-5	.	many	CASSLGVEGTQYF	TGTGCCAGCAGCTTAGGGGTTGAAGGGACCCAGTACTTC
TRBV4-1	TRBJ1-5	TRBD1	few	CASSHHFLYRDRVRLQPQHF	TGCGCCAGCAGCCATCATTTCCTTTACCGGGACAGGGTCCGACTCCAGCCCCAGCATTTT
TRBV4-3	TRBJ2-5	.	few	CASSQDRQGGETQYF	TGCGCCAGCAGCCAAGATCGGCAGGGGGGAGAGACCCAGTACTTC
TRBV25-1	TRBJ1-1	.	many	CASSDGATNTEAFF	TGTGCCAGCAGTGATGGGGCCACGAACACTGAAGCTTTCTTT
TRBV20-1	TRBJ2-7	TRBD1	.	CSASLGQTLREQYF	TGCAGTGCTAGCTTGGGACAGACTCTACGGGAGCAGTACTTC
TRBV6-6	TRBJ1-3	.	few	CASSPRGLPNTIYF	TGTGCCAGCAGCCCCAGGGGCTTGCCAAACACCATATATTTT
TRBV20-1	TRBJ1-2	.	few	CSATHSVGHTF	TGCAGTGCTACTCACAGTGTCGGCCACACCTTC
TRBV11-2	TRBJ1-2	TRBD1	.	CASSPRMTGPYGYTF	TGTGCCAGCAGCCCCCGGATGACAGGGCCATATGGCTACACCTTC
TRBV10-3	TRBJ2-7	TRBD1	.	CAIRRTGIGEQYF	TGTGCCATCAGACGGACAGGCATCGGCGAGCAGTACTTC
TRBV5-1	TRBJ1-1	.	.	CASSLEKGEMNTEAFF	TGCGCCAGCAGCTTAGAGAAGGGGGAAATGAACACTGAAGCTTTCTTT
TRBV24-1	TRBJ2-6	.	.	CATSDSPGHTGAGGANVLTF	TGTGCCACCAGTGATTCCCCGGGGCACACAGGTGCGGGTGGGGCCAACGTCCTGACTTTC
TRBV4-1	TRBJ1-4	.	.	CASSQDGRQLFF	TGCGCCAGCAGCCAAGATGGCAGGCAACTGTTTTTT
TRBV7-9	TRBJ1-5	.	few	CASSQGGTAFTPQHF	TGCGCCAGCAGCCAAGGGGGGACGGCCTTCACGCCCCAGCATTTT
TRBV6-5	TRBJ2-7	TRBD1	.	CASSYRPGQGAYEQYF	TGTGCCAGCAGTTACAGGCCGGGACAGGGAGCCTACGAACAGTACTTC
TRBV6-2/TRBV6-3	TRBJ2-5	.	.	CASSPAGSTETQYF	TGTGCCAGCAGCCCTGCTGGTAGTACAGAGACCCAGTACTTC
TRBV10-3	TRBJ2-6	.	.	CAISPRLSGANVLTF	TGTGCCATCAGTCCCAGGTTATCTGGGGCCAACGTCCTGACTTTC
TRBV2	TRBJ2-5	TRBD2	many	CASSDMGLAGETQYF	TGTGCCAGCAGTGATATGGGACTAGCGGGTGAGACCCAGTACTTC
TRBV2	TRBJ2-5	TRBD1	few	CASNRQGGETQYF	TGTGCCAGCAACCGACAGGGTGGGGAGACCCAGTACTTC
TRBV10-3	TRBJ1-1	.	.	CAISDSDRRNTETFF	TGTGCTATCAGTGACTCCGACAGGAGGAACACTGAAACTTTCTTT
TRBV24-1	TRBJ1-1	TRBD1	many	CATSDCSSRQGCTEAFF	TGTGCCACCAGTGATTGCTCGTCTAGACAGGGATGTACTGAAGCTTTCTTT
TRBV5-6	TRBJ1-2	TRBD1	few	CASSPTQGIYGYTF	TGTGCCAGCAGCCCGACACAGGGGATCTATGGCTACACCTTC
TRBV7-6	TRBJ2-3	TRBD1	.	CASSPGTATQYF	TGTGCCAGCAGCCCCGGGACAGCAACGCAGTATTTT
TRBV2	TRBJ2-7	.	few	CASRPGGTYEQYF	TGTGCCAGCAGGCCCGGCGGGACCTACGAGCAGTACTTC
TRBV15	TRBJ1-1	TRBD1	.	CATGQGGSLTEAFF	TGTGCCACCGGACAGGGGGGTTCCCTCACTGAAGCTTTCTTT
TRBV5-4	TRBJ2-5	.	few	CASSWGRAGSTGETQYF	TGTGCCAGCAGCTGGGGCAGGGCAGGATCTACGGGAGAGACCCAGTACTTC
TRBV19	TRBJ2-5	TRBD2	.	CATKLAGGLIETQYF	TGTGCCACCAAACTAGCGGGGGGACTAATCGAGACCCAGTACTTC
TRBV2	TRBJ2-3	TRBD2	.	CASRGTSGFADTQYF	TGTGCCAGCAGGGGGACTAGCGGGTTCGCAGATACGCAGTATTTT
TRBV7-9	TRBJ2-7	.	.	CASSFFGQTYEQYF	TGTGCCAGCAGCTTTTTCGGGCAAACCTACGAGCAGTACTTC
TRBV7-9	TRBJ1-2	.	many	CASSLEGLDPYGYTF	TGTGCCAGCAGCTTAGAAGGCCTGGACCCCTATGGCTACACCTTC
TRBV29-1	TRBJ2-5	TRBD1	.	CSVGQGAQPQYF	TGCAGCGTTGGACAGGGTGCTCAGCCCCAGTACTTC
TRBV2	TRBJ2-7	.	few	CASKEPDSSYEQYF	TGTGCCAGCAAAGAGCCAGACTCTTCCTACGAGCAGTACTTC
TRBV10-3	TRBJ1-6	TRBD1	.	CAISYRGSPLHF	TGTGCCATCAGTTACAGGGGGTCACCCCTCCACTTT
TRBV5-1	TRBJ1-2	.	many	CASSLNRNYTF	TGCGCCAGCAGCTTGAATCGCAACTACACCTTC
TRBV2	TRBJ1-2	.	.	CASPSTGNANYGYTF	TGTGCCAGCCCATCAACAGGGAACGCTAACTATGGCTACACCTTC